This passage covers 10 T cell receptor beta chains from one sample sequenced in a study of T cell responses to AZD1222 COVID-19 vaccine. Measured with immunoSEQ multiplex PCR; TCRdb has only the in-frame clones, and not every one. The table has roughly 180,000 clones, approximately 90% seen once. This specimen consisted of peripheral blood, obtained 28 days after the second AZD1222 dose. The source of these receptors is an adult who received the AZD1222 COVID-19 vaccine.

This clone was seen only once. The chain uses TRBV2 and TRBJ1-4; D ambiguous. Germline loops: CDR1 SNHLY, CDR2 FYNNEI. The CDR3 extends over 14 amino acids. V was pared by 0 bases and J by 6 bases, with 8 bases between. In DNA, the CDR3 is TGTGCCAGCAGTGAAGCAGGGAGTGATGAAAAACTGTTTTTT. Translating it yields CASSEAGSDEKLFF.

The chain combines TRBV4-1 with TRBJ2-7, with a tentative D call TRBD1 (5 bases). There are 15 residues in the CDR3. Looked up from germline, CDR1 is MGHRA and CDR2 is YSYEKL. V lost 4 bases to trimming and J lost 3 bases, with 16 bases between them. This CDR3 is CASSPAPAGIYEQYF. For the CDR3, the DNA is TGCGCCAGCAGCCCAGCCCCCGCAGGGATCTACGAGCAGTACTTC.

The rearrangement joins TRBV6-5 to TRBJ2-7; TRBD2 matches at 7 bases. With 7 bases clipped from V and 2 bases from J, the junction kept 5 bases outside the gene matches. Germline V gene sequence: CDR1 MNHEY, CDR2 SVGAGI. This CDR3 spans 13 amino acids. CDR3 DNA: TGTGCCAGCAATACTGGGGGGGCCTACGAGCAGTACTTC. Protein sequence: CASNTGGAYEQYF.

The chain links TRBV2 to TRBJ1-6; TRBD1 is a possible D gene (5 bases). Germline CDR1 is SNHLY and CDR2 is FYNNEI. V was shortened by 4 bases and J by 10 bases, with 11 bases between the two germline ends. The CDR3 contains 13 residues. The CDR3 loop reads CASSGQSRSPLHF. In nucleotides, the CDR3 is TGTGCCAGCAGTGGACAGTCGAGATCACCCCTCCACTTT.

The chain uses TRBV7-9 and TRBJ1-2; no clear D. Germline V gene data show CDR1 as SEHNR and CDR2 as FQNEAQ (reference sequence). The CDR3 contains 14 residues. V was pared by 1 base and J by 8 bases, with 14 bases between. CDR3 in amino acids: CASSLGARVEGYTF. Here the CDR3 DNA reads TGTGCCAGCAGCTTAGGGGCCCGCGTCGAAGGCTACACCTTC.

The V call is TRBV23-1, the J call TRBJ1-5; possibly TRBD1 for D (6 bases). TRBV23-1 belongs to the ORF category, with a function that is uncertain. V was cut by 3 bases and J by 9 bases, with 24 bases left in between. The CDR3 has 17 amino acids. The CDR3 DNA follows: TGCGCCAGCAGTCACGGTTTTCCGGGACACCCTTCGCTGCCCCAGCATTTT. Its translation is CASSHGFPGHPSLPQHF.

The chain employs TRBV15 and TRBJ2-1; D is ambiguous. Germline CDR1 is LNHNV and CDR2 is YYDKDF (reference sequence). V was cut by 0 bases and J by 8 bases, with 14 bases left in between. This CDR3 has 15 amino acids. This chain's CDR3 is CATSRDIPGTYEQFF. CDR3 bases: TGTGCCACCAGCAGAGATATCCCGGGCACATATGAGCAGTTCTTC.

This chain uses TRBV2 with TRBJ1-4, with a weak D call TRBD1 (5 bases). The length of the CDR3 is 13 residues. Germline CDR1 is SNHLY and CDR2 is FYNNEI. With 6 bases removed from V and 5 bases from J, the gap between germline ends came to 10 bases. The CDR3 nucleotides read TGTGCCAGCAGCAGGGACCTGAATGAAAAACTGTTTTTT. This sequence encodes CASSRDLNEKLFF.

This rearrangement joins TRBV4-2 to TRBJ1-6, with D hard to call. V was shortened by 0 bases and J by 7 bases, with 13 bases between the two germline ends. The germline V gene has CDR1 LGHNA and CDR2 YNFKEQ. This CDR3 is 16 amino acids long. The CDR3 DNA reads TGTGCCAGCAGCCAAGATTTCACATCCTCGAATTCACCCCTCCACTTT. The encoded protein is CASSQDFTSSNSPLHF.

This chain joins TRBV3-1 (or the pseudogene TRBV3-2) and TRBJ1-2, with D uncertain. This CDR3 has 15 residues. V was cut by 2 bases and J by 7 bases, with 17 bases left in between. Germline V gene sequence: CDR1 LGHDT, CDR2 YNNKEL (reference sequence). CDR3 coding DNA: TGTGCCAGCAGCCAACCACAAGGCGGACGGGGTGGCTACACCTTC. Amino acids: CASSQPQGGRGGYTF.